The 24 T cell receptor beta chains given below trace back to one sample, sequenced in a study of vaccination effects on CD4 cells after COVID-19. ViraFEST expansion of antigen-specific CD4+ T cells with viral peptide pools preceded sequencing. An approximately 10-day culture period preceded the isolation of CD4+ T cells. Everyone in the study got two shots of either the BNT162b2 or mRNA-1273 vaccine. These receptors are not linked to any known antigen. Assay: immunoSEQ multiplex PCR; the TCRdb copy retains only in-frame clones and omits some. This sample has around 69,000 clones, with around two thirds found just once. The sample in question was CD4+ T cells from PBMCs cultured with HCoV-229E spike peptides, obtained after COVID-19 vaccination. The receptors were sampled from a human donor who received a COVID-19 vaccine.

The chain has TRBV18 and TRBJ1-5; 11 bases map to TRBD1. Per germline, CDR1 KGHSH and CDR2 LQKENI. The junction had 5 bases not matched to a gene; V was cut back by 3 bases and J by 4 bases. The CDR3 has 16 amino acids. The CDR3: CASSPPGQGGNQPQHF. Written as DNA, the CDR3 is TGTGCCAGCTCACCTCCGGGACAGGGGGGGAATCAGCCCCAGCATTTT. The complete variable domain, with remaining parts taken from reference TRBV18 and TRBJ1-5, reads NAGVMQNPRHLVRRRGQEARLRCSPMKGHSHVYWYRQLPEEGLKFMVYLQKENIIDESGMPKERFSAEFPKEGPSILRIQQVVRGDSAAYFCASSPPGQGGNQPQHFGDGTRLSIL.

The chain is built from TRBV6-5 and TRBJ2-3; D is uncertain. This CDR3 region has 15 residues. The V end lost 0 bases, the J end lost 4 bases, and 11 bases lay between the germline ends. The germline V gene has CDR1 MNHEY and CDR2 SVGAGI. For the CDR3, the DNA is TGTGCCAGCAGTTACTCTTCCCAAAGGGCAGATACGCAGTATTTT. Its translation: CASSYSSQRADTQYF.

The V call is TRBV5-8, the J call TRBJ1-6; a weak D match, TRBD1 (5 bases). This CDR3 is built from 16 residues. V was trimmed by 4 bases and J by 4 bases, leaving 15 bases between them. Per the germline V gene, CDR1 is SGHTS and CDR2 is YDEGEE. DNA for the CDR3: TGTGCCAGCAGCACCACCGGGGCCCGATATAATTCACCCCTCCACTTT. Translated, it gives CASSTTGARYNSPLHF.

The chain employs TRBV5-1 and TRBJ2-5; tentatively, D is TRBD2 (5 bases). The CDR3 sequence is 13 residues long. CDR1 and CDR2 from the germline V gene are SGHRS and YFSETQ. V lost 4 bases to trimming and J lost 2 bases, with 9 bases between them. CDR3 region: CASSREQQETQYF. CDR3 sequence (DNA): TGCGCCAGCAGCCGGGAACAGCAAGAGACCCAGTACTTC.

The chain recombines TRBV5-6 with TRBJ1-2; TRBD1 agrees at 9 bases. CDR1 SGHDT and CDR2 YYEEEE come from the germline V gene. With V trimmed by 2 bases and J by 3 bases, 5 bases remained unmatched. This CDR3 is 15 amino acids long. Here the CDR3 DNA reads TGTGCCAGCAGCTTACCGGGACAGGGTCACTATGGCTACACCTTC. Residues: CASSLPGQGHYGYTF.

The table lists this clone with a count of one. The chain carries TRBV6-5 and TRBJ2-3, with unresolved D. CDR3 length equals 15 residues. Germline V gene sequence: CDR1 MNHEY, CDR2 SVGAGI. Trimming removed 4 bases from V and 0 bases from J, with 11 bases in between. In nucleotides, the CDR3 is TGTGCCAGCAGTTCGACAATAACTAGCACAGATACGCAGTATTTT. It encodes CASSSTITSTDTQYF.

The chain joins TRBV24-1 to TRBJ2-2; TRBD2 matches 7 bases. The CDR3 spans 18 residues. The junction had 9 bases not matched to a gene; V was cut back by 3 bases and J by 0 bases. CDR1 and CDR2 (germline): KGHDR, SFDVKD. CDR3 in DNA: TGTGCCACCAGTGATCCGACGGGCGGGGGAACGAACACCGGGGAGCTGTTTTTT. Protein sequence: CATSDPTGGGTNTGELFF.

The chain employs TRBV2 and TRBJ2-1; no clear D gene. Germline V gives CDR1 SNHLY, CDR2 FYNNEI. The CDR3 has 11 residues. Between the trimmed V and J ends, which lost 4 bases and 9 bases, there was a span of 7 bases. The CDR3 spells CASSAYIEQFF. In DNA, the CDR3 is TGTGCCAGCAGTGCTTATATTGAGCAGTTCTTC.

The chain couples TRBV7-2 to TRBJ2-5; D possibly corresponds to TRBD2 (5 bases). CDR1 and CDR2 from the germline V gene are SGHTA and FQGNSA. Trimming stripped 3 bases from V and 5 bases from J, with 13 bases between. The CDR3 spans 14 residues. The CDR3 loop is CASSFSRPGETQYF. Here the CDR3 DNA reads TGTGCCAGCAGCTTTAGCAGGCCGGGGGAGACCCAGTACTTC.

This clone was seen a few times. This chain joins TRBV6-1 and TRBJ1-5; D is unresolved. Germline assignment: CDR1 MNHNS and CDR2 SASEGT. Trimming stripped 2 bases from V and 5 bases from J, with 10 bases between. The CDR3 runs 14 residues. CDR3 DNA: TGTGCCAGCAGTGAACAGAGTGGGGATCAGCCCCAGCATTTT. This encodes CASSEQSGDQPQHF.

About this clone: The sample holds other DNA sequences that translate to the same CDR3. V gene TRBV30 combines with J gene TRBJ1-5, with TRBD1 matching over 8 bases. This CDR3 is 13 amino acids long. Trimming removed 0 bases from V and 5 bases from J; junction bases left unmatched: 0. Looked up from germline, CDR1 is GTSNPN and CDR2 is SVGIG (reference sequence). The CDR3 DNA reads TGTGCCTGGAGTGTACAGGGGGATCAGCCCCAGCATTTT. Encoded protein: CAWSVQGDQPQHF.

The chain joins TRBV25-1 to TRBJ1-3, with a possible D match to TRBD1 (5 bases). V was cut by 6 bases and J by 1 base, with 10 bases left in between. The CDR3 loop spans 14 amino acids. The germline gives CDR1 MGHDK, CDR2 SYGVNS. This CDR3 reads CASRGPMSGNTIYF. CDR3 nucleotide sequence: TGTGCCAGCAGGGGACCGATGTCTGGAAACACCATATATTTT.

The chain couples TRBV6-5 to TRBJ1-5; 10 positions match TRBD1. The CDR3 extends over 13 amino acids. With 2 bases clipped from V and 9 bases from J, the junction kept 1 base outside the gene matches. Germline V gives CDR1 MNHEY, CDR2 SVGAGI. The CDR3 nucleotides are TGTGCCAGCAGTTACCGGGACAGGGGGCCCCAGCATTTT. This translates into CASSYRDRGPQHF.

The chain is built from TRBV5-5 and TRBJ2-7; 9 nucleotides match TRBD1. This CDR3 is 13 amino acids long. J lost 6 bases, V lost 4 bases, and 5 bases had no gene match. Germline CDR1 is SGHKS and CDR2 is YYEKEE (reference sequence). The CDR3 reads CASSPGQGREQYV. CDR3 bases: TGTGCCAGCAGCCCGGGACAGGGACGCGAGCAGTACGTC.

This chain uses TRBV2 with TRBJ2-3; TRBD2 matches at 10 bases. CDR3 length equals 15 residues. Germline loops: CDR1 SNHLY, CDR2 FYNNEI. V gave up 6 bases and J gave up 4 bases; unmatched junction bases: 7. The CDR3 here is CASRPSGGGADTQYF. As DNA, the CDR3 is TGTGCCAGCAGACCAAGCGGGGGGGGTGCAGATACGCAGTATTTT.

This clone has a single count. As DNA, the CDR3 is TGTGCCACCAGTGATTCGGGGGTAGCGGGGGGGATAGATACGCAGTATTTT. This translates into CATSDSGVAGGIDTQYF. The chain couples TRBV24-1 to TRBJ2-3; TRBD2 matches at 11 bases. Trimming removed 2 bases from V and 5 bases from J; junction bases left unmatched: 8. The CDR3 is 17 residues long. From germline, CDR1 is KGHDR and CDR2 SFDVKD.

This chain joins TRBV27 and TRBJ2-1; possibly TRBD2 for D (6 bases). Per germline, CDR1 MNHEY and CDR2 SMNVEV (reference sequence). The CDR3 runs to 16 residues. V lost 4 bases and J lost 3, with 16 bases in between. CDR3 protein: CASSSLSSAIYNEQFF. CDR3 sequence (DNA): TGTGCCAGCAGTTCTCTATCTAGCGCAATCTACAATGAGCAGTTCTTC.

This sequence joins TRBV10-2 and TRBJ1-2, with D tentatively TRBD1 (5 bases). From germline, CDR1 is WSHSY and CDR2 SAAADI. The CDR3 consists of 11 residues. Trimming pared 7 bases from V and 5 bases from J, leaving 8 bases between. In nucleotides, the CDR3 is TGCGCCAGCACAGGGATGTATGGCTACACCTTC. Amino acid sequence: CASTGMYGYTF.

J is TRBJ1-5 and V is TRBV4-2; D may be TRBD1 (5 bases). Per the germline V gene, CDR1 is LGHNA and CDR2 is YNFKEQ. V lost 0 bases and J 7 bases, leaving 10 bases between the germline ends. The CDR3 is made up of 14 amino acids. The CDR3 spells CASSQDLGRQPQHF. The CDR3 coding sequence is TGTGCCAGCAGCCAAGATTTGGGGCGGCAGCCCCAGCATTTT.

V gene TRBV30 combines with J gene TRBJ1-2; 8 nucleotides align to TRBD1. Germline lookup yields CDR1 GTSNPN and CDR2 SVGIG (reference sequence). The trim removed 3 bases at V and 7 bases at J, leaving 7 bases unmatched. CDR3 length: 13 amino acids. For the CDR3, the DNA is TGTGCCTGGAGCGCGGGGACAGGTTTTGGCTACACCTTC. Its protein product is CAWSAGTGFGYTF.

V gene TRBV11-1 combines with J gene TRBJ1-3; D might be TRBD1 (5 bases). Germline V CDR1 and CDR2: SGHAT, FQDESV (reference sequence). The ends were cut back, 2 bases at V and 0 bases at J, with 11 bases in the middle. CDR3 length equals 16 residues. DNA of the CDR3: TGTGCCAGCAGCTTACGGCAGGGACTCTCTGGAAACACCATATATTTT. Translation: CASSLRQGLSGNTIYF.

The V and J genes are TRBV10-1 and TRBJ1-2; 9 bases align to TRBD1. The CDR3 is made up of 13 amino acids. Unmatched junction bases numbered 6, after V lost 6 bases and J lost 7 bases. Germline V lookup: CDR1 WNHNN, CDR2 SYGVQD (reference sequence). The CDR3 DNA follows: TGCGCCAGCAGCGGGGACAGGGCCTCTGGCTACACCTTC. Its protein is CASSGDRASGYTF.

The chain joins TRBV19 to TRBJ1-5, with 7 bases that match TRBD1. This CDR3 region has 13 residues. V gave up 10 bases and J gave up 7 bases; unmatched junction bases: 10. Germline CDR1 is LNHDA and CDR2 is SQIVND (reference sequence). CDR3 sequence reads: CATTDRVGQPQHF. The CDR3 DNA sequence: TGTGCCACCACTGACAGGGTCGGCCAGCCCCAGCATTTT. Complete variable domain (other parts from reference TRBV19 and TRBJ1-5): DGGITQSPKYLFRKEGQNVTLSCEQNLNHDAMYWYRQDPGQGLRLIYYSQIVNDFQKGDIAEGYSVSREKKESFPLTVTSAQKNPTAFYLCATTDRVGQPQHFGDGTRLSIL.

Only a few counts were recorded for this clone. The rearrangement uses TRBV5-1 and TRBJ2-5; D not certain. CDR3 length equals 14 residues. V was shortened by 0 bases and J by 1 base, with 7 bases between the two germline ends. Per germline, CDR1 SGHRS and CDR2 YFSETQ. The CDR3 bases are TGCGCCAGCAGCTTGGGGGCTGCCCAAGAGACCCAGTACTTC. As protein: CASSLGAAQETQYF. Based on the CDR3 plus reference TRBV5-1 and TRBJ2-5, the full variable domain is KAGVTQTPRYLIKTRGQQVTLSCSPISGHRSVSWYQQTPGQGLQFLFEYFSETQRNKGNFPGRFSGRQFSNSRSEMNVSTLELGDSALYLCASSLGAAQETQYFGPGTRLLVL.